This record covers a single T cell receptor (beta chain). What it binds is not known. Germline CDR1 DFQATT, CDR2 SNEGSKA (reference sequence). This CDR3 comprises 12 residues. Using the 5' RACE reads, TCRdb records one entry per CDR3 protein without DNA. The sample's table shows about 170,000 distinct CDR3 sequences. These data originate in a study of monozygotic twins with inflammatory bowel disease. Study observations and caveats: The study supported no single strong signal or clonotype linked to IBD.

The origin of this receptor is a human donor with ulcerative colitis or Crohn's disease, or a healthy co-twin of an affected twin (not recorded which). Sequencing was done on a sample of blood. The chain recombines TRBV20-1 with TRBJ2-1; TCRdb names TRBD2, which stays unverified in the absence of DNA. This chain's CDR3 is CSASRAGNEQFF.